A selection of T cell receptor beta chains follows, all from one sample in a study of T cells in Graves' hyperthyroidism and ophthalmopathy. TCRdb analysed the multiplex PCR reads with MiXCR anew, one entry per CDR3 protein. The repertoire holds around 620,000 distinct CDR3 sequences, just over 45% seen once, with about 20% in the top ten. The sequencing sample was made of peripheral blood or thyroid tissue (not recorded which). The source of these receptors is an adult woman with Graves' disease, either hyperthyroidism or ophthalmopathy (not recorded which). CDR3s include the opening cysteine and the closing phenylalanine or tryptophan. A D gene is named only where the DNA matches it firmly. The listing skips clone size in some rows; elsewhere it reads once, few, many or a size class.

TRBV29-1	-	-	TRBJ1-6	TGCAGCGTTTCTGTGGGGGGCGGATCACCCCTCCACTTT	CSVSVGGGSPLHF
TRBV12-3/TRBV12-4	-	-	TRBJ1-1	TGTGCCAGCAGCCCGAAAAGGGAAGCTTTCTTT	CASSPKREAFF
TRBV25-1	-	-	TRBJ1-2	TGTGCCAGCAGTGAATTGGGTGGTGGTTATGGCTACACCTTC	CASSELGGGYGYTF
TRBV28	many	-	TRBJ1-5	TGTGCCAGCGCCCCACAGGGCTGGTACAATCAGCCCCAGCATTTT	CASAPQGWYNQPQHF
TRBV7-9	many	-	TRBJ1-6	TGTGCCAGCAGCCTACGGGGGAGCTCCTATAATTCACCCCTCCACTTT	CASSLRGSSYNSPLHF
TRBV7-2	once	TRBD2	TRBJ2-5	TGTGCCAGCAGCCAAGACAGAGGCGGGAGGGCCTCAGAGACCCAGTACTTC	CASSQDRGGRASETQYF
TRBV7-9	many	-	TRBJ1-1	TGTGCCAGCAGCTTGATGGGACAGAACACTGAAGCTTTCTTT	CASSLMGQNTEAFF
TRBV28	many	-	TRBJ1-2	TGTGCCAGCAGTTTCGGCGGCAGGGGAAACGGCTACACCTTC	CASSFGGRGNGYTF
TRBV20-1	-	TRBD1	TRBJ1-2	TGCAGTGCTAGGATAGGACAGGGGGCTTACTATGGCTACACCTTC	CSARIGQGAYYGYTF
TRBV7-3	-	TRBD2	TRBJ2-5	TGTGCCAGCAGCTTTGGACTAGCGGACCAAGAGACCCAGTACTTC	CASSFGLADQETQYF
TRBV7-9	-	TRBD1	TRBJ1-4	TGTGCCAGCAGCTCGGGACAGCCTAATGAAAAACTGTTTTTT	CASSSGQPNEKLFF
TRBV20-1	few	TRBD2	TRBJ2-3	TGCAGTGCTAGACTAGCGGGAGCCTCAGATACGCAGTATTTT	CSARLAGASDTQYF
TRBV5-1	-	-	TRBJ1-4	TGCGCCAGCAGCTCGGGGAGCGAGGAAAAACTGTTTTTT	CASSSGSEEKLFF
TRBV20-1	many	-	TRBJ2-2	TGCAGTGCTAGAGATCGGCCCGCCACCGGGGAGCTGTTTTTT	CSARDRPATGELFF
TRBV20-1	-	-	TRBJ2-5	TGCAGTGCTAGAGCCTCGACAAACCAAGAGACCCAGTACTTC	CSARASTNQETQYF
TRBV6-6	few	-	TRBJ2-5	TGTGCCAGCAGTTACTTAAAAGAGACCCAGTACTTC	CASSYLKETQYF
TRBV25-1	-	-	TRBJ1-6	TGTGCCTGCAGTGCCCCGGGACAAGAGGTTTCACCCCTCCACTTT	CACSAPGQEVSPLHF
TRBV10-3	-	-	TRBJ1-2	TGTGCCATCAGTGACCTTAACAGGGTTCCGAGCTATAGCTACACCTTC	CAISDLNRVPSYSYTF
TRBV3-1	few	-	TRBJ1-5	TGTGCCAGCAGCCAAGGGGGTGTCGAAGGCAATCAGCCCCAGCATTTT	CASSQGGVEGNQPQHF
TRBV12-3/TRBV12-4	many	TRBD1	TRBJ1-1	TGTGCCACGGAGACGCCGCATTTACAGGGGAGCACTGAAGCTTTCTTT	CATETPHLQGSTEAFF
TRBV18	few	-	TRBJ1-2	TGTGCCAGCTCCCTCGGACTGGACCTGGGCGGCTACACCTTC	CASSLGLDLGGYTF
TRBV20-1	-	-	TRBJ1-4	TGCAGTGCTAGTAGGGGTGCAGCGGAAAAACTGTTTTTT	CSASRGAAEKLFF
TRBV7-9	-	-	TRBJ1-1	TGTGCCAGCAGCTTAATGACCGGGGGCAACACTGAAGCTTTCTTT	CASSLMTGGNTEAFF
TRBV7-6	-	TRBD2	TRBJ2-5	TGTGCCAGCAGCGAACTAGCGGGAAAAGAGACCCAGTACTTC	CASSELAGKETQYF
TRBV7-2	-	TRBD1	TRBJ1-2	TGTGCCAGCAGCGTCTCCGGGACAGGGGTCTATGGCTACACCTTC	CASSVSGTGVYGYTF
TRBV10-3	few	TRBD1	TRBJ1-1	TGTGCCATCAGAGGGACAGTAGACACTGAAGCTTTCTTT	CAIRGTVDTEAFF
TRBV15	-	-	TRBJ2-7	TGTGCCACCAGCTTGGCAGGGACCTACGAGCAGTACTTC	CATSLAGTYEQYF
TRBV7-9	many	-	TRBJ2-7	TGTGCCAGCAGCTCGGGATCTCCGAAATTCTACGAGCAGTACTTC	CASSSGSPKFYEQYF
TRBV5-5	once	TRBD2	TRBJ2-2	TGTGCCAGCAGCCAAGGGGACTACGCCGGGGAGCTGTTTTTT	CASSQGDYAGELFF
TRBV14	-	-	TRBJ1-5	TGTGCCAGCAGCCAGTTTTACAATCAGCCCCAGCATTTT	CASSQFYNQPQHF
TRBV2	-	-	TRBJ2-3	TGTGCCAGCACGGATTTATACACAGATACGCAGTATTTT	CASTDLYTDTQYF
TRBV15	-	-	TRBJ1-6	TGTGCCAGCATTTCCCTGAGGGGTGCACCCCTCCACTTT	CASISLRGAPLHF
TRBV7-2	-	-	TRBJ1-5	TGTGCCAGCAGCCCCGGGTCCGGAGGACAGCCCCAGCATTTT	CASSPGSGGQPQHF
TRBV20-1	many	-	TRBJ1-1	TGCAGTTTCATATACAACACTGAAGCTTTCTTT	CSFIYNTEAFF
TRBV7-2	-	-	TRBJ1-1	TGTGCCAGCAGCTCCCGAGGGGGTATGAACACTGAAGCTTTCTTT	CASSSRGGMNTEAFF
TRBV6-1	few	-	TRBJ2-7	TGTGCCAGCAGTACAGACAGGACCTCCTACGAGCAGTACTTC	CASSTDRTSYEQYF
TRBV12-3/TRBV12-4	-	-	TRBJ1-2	TGTGCCAGCGGGTCCCGCCAGAATGGCTACACCTTC	CASGSRQNGYTF
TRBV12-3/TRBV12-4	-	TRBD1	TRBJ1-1	TGTGCCAGCAGTTGGCCGGGACAGCCTGAGAGTGAAGCTTTCTTT	CASSWPGQPESEAFF
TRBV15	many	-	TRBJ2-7	TGTGCCACCAGTCTAGGACAGACACTTACCTACGAGCAGTACTTC	CATSLGQTLTYEQYF
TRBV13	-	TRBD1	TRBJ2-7	TGTGCCAGCAGAAACCAGGGGGACGAGCAGTACTTC	CASRNQGDEQYF
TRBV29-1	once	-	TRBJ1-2	TGCAGCGTTGAGGCCTTTAACTATGGCTACACCTTC	CSVEAFNYGYTF
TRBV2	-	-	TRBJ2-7	TGTGCCAGCAGTGAACAGGGCCACGAGCAGTACTTC	CASSEQGHEQYF
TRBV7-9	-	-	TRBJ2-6	TGTGCCAGCAGTCCCGGGACGGCTCCTGGGGCCAACGTCCTGACTTTC	CASSPGTAPGANVLTF
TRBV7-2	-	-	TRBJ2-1	TGTGCCAGCAGCTTCCCAGACCGTCCCAATGAGCAGTTCTTC	CASSFPDRPNEQFF